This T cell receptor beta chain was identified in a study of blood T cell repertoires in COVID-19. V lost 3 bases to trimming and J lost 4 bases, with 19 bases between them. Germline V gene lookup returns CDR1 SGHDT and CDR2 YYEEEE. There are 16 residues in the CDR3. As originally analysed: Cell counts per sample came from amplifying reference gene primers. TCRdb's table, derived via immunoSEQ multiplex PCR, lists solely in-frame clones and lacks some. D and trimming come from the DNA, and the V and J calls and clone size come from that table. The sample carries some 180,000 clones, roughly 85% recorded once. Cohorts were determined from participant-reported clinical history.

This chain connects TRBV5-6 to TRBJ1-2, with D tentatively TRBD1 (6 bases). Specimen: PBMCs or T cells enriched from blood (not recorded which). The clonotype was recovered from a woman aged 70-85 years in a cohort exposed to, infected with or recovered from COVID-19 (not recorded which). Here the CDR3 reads CASSSVRGGFGYGYTF. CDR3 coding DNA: TGTGCCAGCAGCTCCGTTCGGGGGGGCTTCGGCTATGGCTACACCTTC.